This TCR beta chain originates from a study of OX40 agonist ivuxolimab in advanced cancers. Across the whole study: About 40% of patients had received prior checkpoint inhibitor therapy.

General study results and limits: Specificity for antigen went undetermined in the expanded peripheral T cells.

Notes on this clone: Its matching antigen is unknown.

Clones were read by immunoSEQ multiplex PCR, and TCRdb kept only the in-frame ones, dropping some. The table has tens of thousands of clones, 65% to 90% seen once. This CDR3 contains 14 residues. The ends were cut back, 1 base at V and 6 bases at J, with 12 bases in the middle. Germline V CDR1 and CDR2: SGHAT, FQNNGV. The specimen comprised CD4+ or CD8+ T cells sorted from blood, sampled in a trial of the OX40 agonist ivuxolimab. The clonotype comes from an adult with an advanced solid tumor such as melanoma, head and neck, liver or kidney cancer. The chain carries TRBV11-2 and TRBJ1-1; a weak D match, TRBD1 (6 bases). In nucleotides, the CDR3 is TGTGCCAGCAGCTTAGGGCTGGGGGCCGCTGAAGCTTTCTTT. Protein: CASSLGLGAAEAFF.